This is a list of T cell receptor beta chains from one sample in a study of T cells in Graves' hyperthyroidism and ophthalmopathy. TCRdb re-derived calls from the multiplex PCR reads in MiXCR, one entry per CDR3 protein. The data contain around 280,000 distinct CDR3 sequences, approximately 15% of them seen just once; the ten biggest clones take up 7% to 9%. The sample comprised blood. The receptors come from a woman between 40 and 50 years old with Graves' hyperthyroidism. The CDR3 runs from the conserved cysteine through the conserved F or W. The D gene is left open where the match is weak. Some rows have no size entry. The others give once, few or many, or a class for an expanded clone.

j_call v_call d_call clone_size cdr3_length cdr3_nt cdr3_aa
TRBJ1-5 TRBV7-2 TRBD1 many 14 TGTGCCAGCTGCCGGCGGACAGGGGATCAGCCCCAGCATTTT CASCRRTGDQPQHF
TRBJ2-5 TRBV24-1 . many 10 TGTGCCACCATCCCTCAGACCCAGTACTTC CATIPQTQYF
TRBJ1-4 TRBV6-5 TRBD1 many 17 TGTGCCAGCAGTTACTCGAGGAGGGGGCGCGCTAATGAAAAACTGTTTTTT CASSYSRRGRANEKLFF
TRBJ2-5 TRBV5-8 . many 13 TGTGCCAGCAGCGCTGGGATCTCAGAGACCCAGTACTTC CASSAGISETQYF
TRBJ1-1 TRBV3-1 . many 13 TGTGCCAGCAGCTCAATGGGGGGCACTGAAGCTTTCTTT CASSSMGGTEAFF
TRBJ2-7 TRBV5-1 TRBD2 few 15 TGCGCCAGCAGCTTGTTGACTAGCGGCTTTATCGAGCAGTACTTC CASSLLTSGFIEQYF
TRBJ2-1 TRBV7-2 . . 15 TGTGCCAGCAGCTCCCCCCTCAGCTCCTACAATGAGCAGTTCTTC CASSSPLSSYNEQFF
TRBJ1-2 TRBV19 . few 12 TGTGCCAGTAGTATAGGCAGGGCTGGCTACACCTTC CASSIGRAGYTF
TRBJ2-7 TRBV12-5 . many 12 TGTGCTAGTGGTCACCGGGAGTACGAGCAGTACTTC CASGHREYEQYF
TRBJ2-7 TRBV6-5 TRBD1 few 21 TGTGCCAGCAGTTACTCGAGGTTAGGGGACAGCGGAGTACTATTATCCTACGAGCAGTACTTC CASSYSRLGDSGVLLSYEQYF
TRBJ2-1 TRBV5-1 TRBD2 . 16 TGCGCCAGCAGCTTGGACACGGGAGGTAAATACAATGAGCAGTTCTTC CASSLDTGGKYNEQFF
TRBJ2-7 TRBV6-5 . . 11 TGTGCCAGCAGTTACTGGAACGAGCAGTACTTC CASSYWNEQYF
TRBJ1-1 TRBV6-1 . many 13 TGTGCCAGCAGTGAAGCGGGGGCAGGTTCAGCTTTCTTT CASSEAGAGSAFF
TRBJ1-5 TRBV11-2 . . 16 TGTGCCAGCAGCTTATCGGGGTCTTCTCTCAATCAGCCCCAGCATTTT CASSLSGSSLNQPQHF
TRBJ2-1 TRBV20-1 TRBD2 many 15 TGCAGTGCTAGAGATTGGGGACTAGATTACAATGAGCAGTTCTTC CSARDWGLDYNEQFF
TRBJ1-2 TRBV6-1 . many 14 TGTGCCAGCAGAAGCCCAGGGTTGAAGGATGGCTACACCTTC CASRSPGLKDGYTF
TRBJ2-7 TRBV2 TRBD1 many 15 TGTGCCAGCAGATTCCAGGGGGTAGGGTCCTACGAGCAGTACTTC CASRFQGVGSYEQYF
TRBJ2-7 TRBV27 TRBD2 many 14 TGTGCCAGCAGTCCGACTAGCGGAGCCTACGAGCAGTACTTC CASSPTSGAYEQYF
TRBJ2-5 TRBV7-6 . many 13 TGTGCCAGCAGCTTAGTAGGGGGAGAGACCCAGTACTTC CASSLVGGETQYF
TRBJ1-1 TRBV28 . . 16 TGTGCCAGCACCTCTTTGGGGAGACAGGTGAACACTGAAGCTTTCTTT CASTSLGRQVNTEAFF